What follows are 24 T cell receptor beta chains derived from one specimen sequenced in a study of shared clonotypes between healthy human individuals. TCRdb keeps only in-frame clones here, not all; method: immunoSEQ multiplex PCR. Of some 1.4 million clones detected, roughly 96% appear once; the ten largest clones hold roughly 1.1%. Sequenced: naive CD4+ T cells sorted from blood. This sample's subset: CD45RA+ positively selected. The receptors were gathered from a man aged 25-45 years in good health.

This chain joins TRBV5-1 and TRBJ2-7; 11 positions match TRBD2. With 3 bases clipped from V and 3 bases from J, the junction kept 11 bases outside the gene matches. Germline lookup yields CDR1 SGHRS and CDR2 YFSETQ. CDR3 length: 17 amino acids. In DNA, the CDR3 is TGCGCCAGCAGCTCAGACCCGAGACTAGCGGGGTACTACGAGCAGTACTTC. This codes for CASSSDPRLAGYYEQYF.

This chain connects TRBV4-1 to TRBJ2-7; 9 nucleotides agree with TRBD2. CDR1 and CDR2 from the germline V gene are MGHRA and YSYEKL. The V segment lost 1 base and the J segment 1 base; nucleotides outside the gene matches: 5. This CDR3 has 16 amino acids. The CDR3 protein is CASSQVRGGVSYEQYF. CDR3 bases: TGCGCCAGCAGCCAAGTGCGCGGGGGGGTTTCCTACGAGCAGTACTTC.

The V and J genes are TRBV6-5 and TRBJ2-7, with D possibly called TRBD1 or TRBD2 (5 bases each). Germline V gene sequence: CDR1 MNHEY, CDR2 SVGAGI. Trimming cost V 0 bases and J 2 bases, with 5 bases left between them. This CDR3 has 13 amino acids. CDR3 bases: TGTGCCAGCAGTTACTCGGGGGCCTACGAGCAGTACTTC. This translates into CASSYSGAYEQYF.

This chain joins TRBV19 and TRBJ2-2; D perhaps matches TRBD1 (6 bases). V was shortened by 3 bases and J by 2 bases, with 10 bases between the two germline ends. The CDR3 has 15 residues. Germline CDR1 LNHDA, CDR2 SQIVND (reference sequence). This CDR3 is CASSILRGNTGELFF. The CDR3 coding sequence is TGTGCCAGTAGTATTCTCAGGGGAAACACCGGGGAGCTGTTTTTT.

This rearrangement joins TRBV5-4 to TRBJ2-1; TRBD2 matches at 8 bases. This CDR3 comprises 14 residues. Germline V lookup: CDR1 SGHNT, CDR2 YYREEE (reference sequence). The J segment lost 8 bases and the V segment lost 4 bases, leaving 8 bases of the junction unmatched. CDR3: CASSTSGSSDEQFF. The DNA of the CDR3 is TGTGCCAGCAGCACTAGCGGTTCATCGGATGAGCAGTTCTTC.

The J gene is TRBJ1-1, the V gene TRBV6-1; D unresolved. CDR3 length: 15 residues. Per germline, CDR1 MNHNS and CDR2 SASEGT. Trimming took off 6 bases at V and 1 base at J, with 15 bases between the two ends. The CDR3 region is CASSGPGGSNTEAFF. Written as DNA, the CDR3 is TGTGCCAGCAGCGGACCGGGCGGATCGAACACTGAAGCTTTCTTT.

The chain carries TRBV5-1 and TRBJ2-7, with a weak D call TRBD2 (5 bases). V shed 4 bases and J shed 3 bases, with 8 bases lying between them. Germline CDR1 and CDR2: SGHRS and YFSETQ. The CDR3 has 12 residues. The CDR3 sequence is CASSQEGYEQYF. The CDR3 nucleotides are TGCGCCAGCAGCCAAGAGGGCTACGAGCAGTACTTC.

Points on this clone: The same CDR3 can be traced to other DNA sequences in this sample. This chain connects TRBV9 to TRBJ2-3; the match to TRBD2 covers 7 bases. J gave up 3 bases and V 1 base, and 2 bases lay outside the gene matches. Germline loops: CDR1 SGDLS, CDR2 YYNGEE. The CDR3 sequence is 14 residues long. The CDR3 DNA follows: TGTGCCAGCAGCGTAAATAGCGGGACAGATACGCAGTATTTT. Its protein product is CASSVNSGTDTQYF.

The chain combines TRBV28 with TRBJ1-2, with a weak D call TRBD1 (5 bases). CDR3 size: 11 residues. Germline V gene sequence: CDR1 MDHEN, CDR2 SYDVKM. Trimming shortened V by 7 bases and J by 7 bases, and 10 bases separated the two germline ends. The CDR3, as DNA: TGTGCCAGCAAAGATGGGGGTGGCTACACCTTC. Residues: CASKDGGGYTF.

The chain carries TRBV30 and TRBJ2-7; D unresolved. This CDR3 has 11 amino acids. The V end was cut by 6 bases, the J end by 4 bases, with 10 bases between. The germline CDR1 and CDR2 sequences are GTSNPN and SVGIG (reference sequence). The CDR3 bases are TGTGCCTGTACGACGAAGTACGAGCAGTACTTC. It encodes CACTTKYEQYF.

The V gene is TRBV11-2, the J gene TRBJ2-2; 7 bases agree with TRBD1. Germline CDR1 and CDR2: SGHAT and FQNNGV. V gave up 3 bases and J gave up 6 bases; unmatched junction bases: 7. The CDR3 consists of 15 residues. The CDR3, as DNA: TGTGCCAGCAGCTTTTCTACAGGGGCCGCCGGGGAGCTGTTTTTT. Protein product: CASSFSTGAAGELFF.

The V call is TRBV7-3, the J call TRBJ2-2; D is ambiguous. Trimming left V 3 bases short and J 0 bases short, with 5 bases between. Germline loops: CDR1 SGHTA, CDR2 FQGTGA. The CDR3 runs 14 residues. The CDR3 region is CASSFSSNTGELFF. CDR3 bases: TGTGCCAGCAGCTTCTCGTCGAACACCGGGGAGCTGTTTTTT.

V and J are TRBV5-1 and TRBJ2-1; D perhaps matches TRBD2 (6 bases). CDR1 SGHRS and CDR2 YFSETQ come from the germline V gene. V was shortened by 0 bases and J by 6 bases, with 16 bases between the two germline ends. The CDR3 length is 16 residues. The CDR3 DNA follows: TGCGCCAGCAGCTTGGGGGGACTTCGGCGAGGCAATGAGCAGTTCTTC. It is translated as CASSLGGLRRGNEQFF.

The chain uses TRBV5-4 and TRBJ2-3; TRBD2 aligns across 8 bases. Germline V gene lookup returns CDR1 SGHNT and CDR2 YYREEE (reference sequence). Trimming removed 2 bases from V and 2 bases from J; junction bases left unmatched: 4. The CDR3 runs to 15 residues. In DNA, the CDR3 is TGTGCCAGCAGCTTACCGGGAGGGACCACAGATACGCAGTATTTT. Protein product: CASSLPGGTTDTQYF.

The chain's CDR3 is CATRGDGYGYTF. DNA for the CDR3: TGTGCCACCAGGGGAGATGGCTATGGCTACACCTTC. The rearrangement joins TRBV15 to TRBJ1-2; D ambiguous. CDR3 length: 12 residues. V shed 6 bases and J shed 4 bases, with 9 bases lying between them. Germline assignment: CDR1 LNHNV and CDR2 YYDKDF (reference sequence).

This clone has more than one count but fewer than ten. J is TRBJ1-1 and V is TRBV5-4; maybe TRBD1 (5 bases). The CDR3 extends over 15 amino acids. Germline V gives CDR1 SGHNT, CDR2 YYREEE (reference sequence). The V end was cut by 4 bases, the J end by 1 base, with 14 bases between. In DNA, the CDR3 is TGTGCCAGCAGCCCGTCGGGAAGGGGGAACACTGAAGCTTTCTTT. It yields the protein CASSPSGRGNTEAFF.

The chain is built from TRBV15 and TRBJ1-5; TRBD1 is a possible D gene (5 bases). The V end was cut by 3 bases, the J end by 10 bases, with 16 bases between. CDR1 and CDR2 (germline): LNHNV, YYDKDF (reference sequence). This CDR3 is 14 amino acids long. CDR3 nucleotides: TGTGCCACCAGCAGGGGGACCGAAAATGCTCCCCAGCATTTT. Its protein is CATSRGTENAPQHF.

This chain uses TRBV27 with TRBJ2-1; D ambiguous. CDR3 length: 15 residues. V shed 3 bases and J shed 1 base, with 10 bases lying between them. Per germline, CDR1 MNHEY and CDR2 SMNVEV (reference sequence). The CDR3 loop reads CASSFRVGSYNEQFF. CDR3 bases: TGTGCCAGCAGTTTTAGAGTCGGTTCCTACAATGAGCAGTTCTTC.

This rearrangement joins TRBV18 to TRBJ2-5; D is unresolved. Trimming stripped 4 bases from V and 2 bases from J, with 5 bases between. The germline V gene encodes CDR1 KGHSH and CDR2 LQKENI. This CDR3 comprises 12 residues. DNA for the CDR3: TGTGCCAGCTCACAAACACAAGAGACCCAGTACTTC. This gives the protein CASSQTQETQYF.

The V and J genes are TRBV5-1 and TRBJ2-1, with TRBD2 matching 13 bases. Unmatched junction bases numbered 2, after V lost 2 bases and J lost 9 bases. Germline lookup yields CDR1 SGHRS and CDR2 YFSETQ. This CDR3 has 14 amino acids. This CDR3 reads CASSLLAGGPEQFF. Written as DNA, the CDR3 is TGCGCCAGCAGCTTACTAGCGGGAGGGCCTGAGCAGTTCTTC.

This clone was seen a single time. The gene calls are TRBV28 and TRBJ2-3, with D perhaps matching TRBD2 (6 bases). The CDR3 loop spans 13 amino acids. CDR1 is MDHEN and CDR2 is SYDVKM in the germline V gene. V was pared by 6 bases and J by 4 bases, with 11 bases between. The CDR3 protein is CASSPRDSDTQYF. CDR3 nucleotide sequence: TGTGCCAGCAGCCCAAGGGACTCAGATACGCAGTATTTT.

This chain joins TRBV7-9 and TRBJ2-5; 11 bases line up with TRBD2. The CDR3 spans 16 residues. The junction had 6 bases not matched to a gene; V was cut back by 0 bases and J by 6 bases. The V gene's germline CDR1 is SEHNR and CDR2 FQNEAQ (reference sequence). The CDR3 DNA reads TGTGCCAGCAGCTTAGCGCTTCTAGCGGGAGGAAAGACCCAGTACTTC. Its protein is CASSLALLAGGKTQYF.

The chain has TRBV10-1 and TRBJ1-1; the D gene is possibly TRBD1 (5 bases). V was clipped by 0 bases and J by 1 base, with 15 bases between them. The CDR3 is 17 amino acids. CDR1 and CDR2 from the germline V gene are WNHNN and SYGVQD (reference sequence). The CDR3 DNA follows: TGCGCCAGCAGTGAGTCGACGCTCGGGCAGGGGAACACTGAAGCTTTCTTT. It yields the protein CASSESTLGQGNTEAFF.

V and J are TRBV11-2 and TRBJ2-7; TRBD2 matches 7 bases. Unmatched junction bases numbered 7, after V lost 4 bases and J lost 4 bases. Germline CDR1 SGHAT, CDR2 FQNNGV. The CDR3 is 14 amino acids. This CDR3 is CASSSTGTIYEQYF. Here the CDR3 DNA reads TGTGCCAGCAGCTCAACCGGGACTATTTACGAGCAGTACTTC.